Listed here is a single TCR beta chain. Its antigen is currently not known. These data originate in a study of CXCR3-negative and CXCR3-positive naive CD8 T cells (dated by TCRdb to the late 2010s). Concerning the study at large: In total, some 140 million TRB reads were obtained, or roughly 1.5 +/- 0.3 million reads per library. The diversity and physicochemical repertoire analyses included ten to eleven donors pooled from two independent experiments. TRBV-TRBJ cluster analysis included naive subsets from 5 donors and memory cells from 3 donors. General conclusions and limits of the study: Freshly isolated PBMCs were used for most assays because CXCR3 expression went down partially after cryopreservation. TRB CDR3s from CXCR3-positive naive cells showed higher hydrophobicity (lower Kidera factor 4), lower energy, and higher strength and volume indices than CXCR3-negative naive cells. Naive CXCR3-negative and CXCR3-positive cells from the same donor showed similar TRBV-TRBJ usage, whereas memory cells showed distinct patterns. Because surface CD5, which has been linked to self-reactivity in mice, was comparable between naive subsets, TCR interaction strength was also inferred from TRB CDR3 physicochemical properties. Comparably high repertoire diversity was found in both naive subsets, whereas much lower repertoire diversity was found in memory CD8+ T cells.

The CDR3, from cysteine to phenylalanine, totals 16 residues. Only the protein is available. CDR1 SQVTM and CDR2 ANQGSEA were looked up in the germline V gene. Data came from a NextSeq 550. The Human TCR Profiling Kit (MiLaboratory) was used to prepare UMI-labeled 5' RACE TRB cDNA libraries. cDNA synthesis used the entire amount of extracted RNA, and PCR amplification then used the entire amount of cDNA produced. Libraries were prepared in parallel with an identical number of PCR cycles. The authors processed their data as follows. With a minimum of two reads required per UMI, MIGEC and MiXCR pulled out about 50,000 +/- 10,000 unique UMI-labeled TRB cDNA molecules from each library. Each library averaged around 40,000 +/- 10,000 functional in-frame TRB CDR3 nucleotide clonotypes without stop codons. Diversity metrics, including normalized Shannon-Wiener and Chao1, were computed in VDJtools after downsampling to 5000 UMI-labeled TRB molecules per sample. For the central five CDR3 residues, VDJtools calculated physicochemical properties weighted by clonotype size, namely interaction energy, strength, volume and Kidera factor 4. Each CDR3 protein sequence appears as one entry after TCRdb reprocessed the reads, and no DNA is included. The authors' filters were not applied to this entry. The sample table holds about 150,000 distinct CDR3 sequences. The ten largest clones represent approximately 0.5% of the sample.

For every CD8+ T cell subset, 300,000 cells were flow-sorted straight into RLT lysis buffer, and each subset was sorted in triplicate. To keep memory contaminants out, a stringent definition of naive CD8+ T cells was applied: CD45RO-CCR7+CD27+CD95-. Peripheral blood mononuclear cells were isolated from buffy coats using standard density gradient centrifugation. Naive CXCR3-negative and CXCR3-positive CD8+ T cells were flow-sorted on a FACSAria III. Total RNA was extracted from sorted cells using an RNeasy Mini Kit. This TCR was recovered from a human donor in good health. Some clones in this sample may be carry-over from other donors' samples. Material: naive CXCR3+ CD8+ T cells from blood. In light of the paper, this sample's cell subset or site label describes: CD45RO-CCR7+CD27+CD95- naive CD8+ T cells expressing CXCR3 (TNR3+). The chain employs TRBV29-1 and TRBJ2-1; the D gene TCRdb calls, TRBD1, cannot be checked with no DNA. The CDR3 protein sequence reads: CSVGFYGTGGFDEQFF.